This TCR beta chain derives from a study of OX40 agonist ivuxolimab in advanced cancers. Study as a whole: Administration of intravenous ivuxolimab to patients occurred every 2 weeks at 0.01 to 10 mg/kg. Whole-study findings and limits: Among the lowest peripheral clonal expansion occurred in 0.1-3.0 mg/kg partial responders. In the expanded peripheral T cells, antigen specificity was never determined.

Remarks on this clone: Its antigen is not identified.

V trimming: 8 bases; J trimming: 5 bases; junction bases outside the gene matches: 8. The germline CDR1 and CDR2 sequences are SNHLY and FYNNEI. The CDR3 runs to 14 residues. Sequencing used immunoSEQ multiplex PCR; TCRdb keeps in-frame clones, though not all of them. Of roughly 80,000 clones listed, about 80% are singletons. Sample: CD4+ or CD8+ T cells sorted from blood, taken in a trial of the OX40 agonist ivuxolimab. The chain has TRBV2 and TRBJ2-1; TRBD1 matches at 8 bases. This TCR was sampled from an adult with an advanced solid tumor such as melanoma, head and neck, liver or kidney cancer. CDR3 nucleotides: TGTGCCAGCGAACGGCAGGGGGCGAACAATGAGCAGTTCTTC. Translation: CASERQGANNEQFF.